These T cell receptor beta chains were read from a single sample in a study of molecular identifiers for immune sequencing clone quantification. TCRdb ran MiXCR on the PCR reads and lists one entry per CDR3 protein. The top ten clones hold 0.65% to 0.95% of a sample with under 600,000 distinct CDR3 sequences, over 20% of them seen once. The sequenced material came from naive CD8+ T cells from blood, with Jurkat cell RNA spiked in. The receptors come from a human donor in good health. Some libraries in this study had Jurkat cell RNA spiked in. Both conserved end residues are part of each CDR3. The size field is filled for only some rows; it gives once, few, many or a size class.

J gene: TRBJ2-7; clone size: NA; V gene: TRBV10-3; CDR3 protein: CAIRTGTGAYEQYF
J gene: TRBJ1-1; clone size: many; V gene: TRBV6-5; CDR3 protein: CASSYDLNTEAFF
J gene: TRBJ2-7; clone size: many; V gene: TRBV14; CDR3 protein: CASSQVAGGQKPYEQYF
J gene: TRBJ2-2; clone size: many; V gene: TRBV20-1; CDR3 protein: CSAGNRWNTGELFF
J gene: TRBJ2-1; clone size: many; V gene: TRBV24-1; CDR3 protein: CATAATKRNEQFF
J gene: TRBJ1-4; clone size: NA; V gene: TRBV12-3/TRBV12-4; CDR3 protein: CASSHGVDRTITNEKLFF
J gene: TRBJ2-3; clone size: NA; V gene: TRBV12-3/TRBV12-4; CDR3 protein: CASTPGLPRLEHTDTQYF
J gene: TRBJ2-3; clone size: many; V gene: TRBV7-9; CDR3 protein: CASNTAVGENTDTQYF
J gene: TRBJ2-1; clone size: few; V gene: TRBV12-3/TRBV12-4; CDR3 protein: CASSFPGHPYNEQFF
J gene: TRBJ2-1; clone size: many; V gene: TRBV4-3; CDR3 protein: CASSQATSRDYNEQFF
J gene: TRBJ2-7; clone size: NA; V gene: TRBV28; CDR3 protein: CASSFSDRAETYEQYF
J gene: TRBJ2-7; clone size: once; V gene: TRBV19; CDR3 protein: CAGRPSGVTHYEQYF
J gene: TRBJ2-7; clone size: NA; V gene: TRBV19; CDR3 protein: CASTVEDLWNEQYF
J gene: TRBJ1-6; clone size: NA; V gene: TRBV4-3; CDR3 protein: CASSHSDRGDSPLHF
J gene: TRBJ1-5; clone size: NA; V gene: TRBV12-3/TRBV12-4; CDR3 protein: CASCQGTGYSNQPQHF
J gene: TRBJ2-5; clone size: NA; V gene: TRBV11-2; CDR3 protein: CASSEGLQETQYF
J gene: TRBJ2-7; clone size: NA; V gene: TRBV5-6; CDR3 protein: CASSLALAGFYEQYF
J gene: TRBJ2-7; clone size: many; V gene: TRBV10-3; CDR3 protein: CAISDISGRMPEQYF
J gene: TRBJ2-2; clone size: many; V gene: TRBV9; CDR3 protein: CASSPLGGELFF
J gene: TRBJ2-1; clone size: NA; V gene: TRBV9; CDR3 protein: CASSVSGQEQFF
J gene: TRBJ2-1; clone size: many; V gene: TRBV4-1; CDR3 protein: CASSREASGGNEQFF
J gene: TRBJ2-2; clone size: few; V gene: TRBV7-6; CDR3 protein: CASSLSGGPTGELFF
J gene: TRBJ2-7; clone size: few; V gene: TRBV7-9; CDR3 protein: CASSHTESYEQYF
J gene: TRBJ2-5; clone size: many; V gene: TRBV7-6; CDR3 protein: CASSLGRGETQYF
J gene: TRBJ1-2; clone size: many; V gene: TRBV12-3/TRBV12-4; CDR3 protein: CASSSTLTGAYGYTF
J gene: TRBJ2-1; clone size: NA; V gene: TRBV30; CDR3 protein: CAWLDGNEQFF
J gene: TRBJ2-2; clone size: NA; V gene: TRBV11-2; CDR3 protein: CASSPSLTGKNTGELFF
J gene: TRBJ2-2; clone size: many; V gene: TRBV7-9; CDR3 protein: CASSETSGGDTGELFF
J gene: TRBJ2-1; clone size: NA; V gene: TRBV6-5; CDR3 protein: CASRLGWDAGEQFF
J gene: TRBJ2-3; clone size: many; V gene: TRBV20-1; CDR3 protein: CSARRGQGGTDTQYF
J gene: TRBJ2-1; clone size: NA; V gene: TRBV7-6; CDR3 protein: CASSRGQLAETSSYNEQFF
J gene: TRBJ2-7; clone size: NA; V gene: TRBV6-5; CDR3 protein: CASSYSGPEGYEQYF
J gene: TRBJ2-2; clone size: many; V gene: TRBV7-9; CDR3 protein: CASSLRGKNTGELFF
J gene: TRBJ2-3; clone size: many; V gene: TRBV19; CDR3 protein: CASSTLGTATDTQYF